The sequence of this T cell receptor beta chain was determined in a study of blood T cells in healthy people across ages. General study findings and limits: Aged donors had fewer naive CD4+ cells and lower diversity than long-lived donors. Age showed a roughly linear inverse relationship with TCR beta diversity per million T cells.

The CDR3 runs to 13 residues. The germline CDR1 and CDR2 sequences are MNHNS and SASEGT. The germline V and J ends were trimmed by 11 bases and 7 bases, with 20 bases remaining between them. About this clonotype itself: The target antigen is unknown.

The authors ran a second PCR of roughly 6 to 11 cycles using a sample-barcoded 5' primer and a J-beta primer mix. Individual samples furnished no less than 3 million CDR3-containing paired-end reads apiece. From the 5' RACE reads, TCRdb called clonotypes with MiXCR, one entry per CDR3 protein. The table records about 720,000 distinct CDR3 sequences, about 20% of them present only once. The material sequenced was blood. The receptor was isolated from a man between 65 and 85 years old in good health. This chain uses TRBV6-1 with TRBJ1-2; D not resolved. The CDR3 DNA is TGTGCCGGCGGGCCAGAACAATGGAGTGGCTACACCTTC. It is translated as CAGGPEQWSGYTF.